Shown below are 18 T cell receptor beta chains from a single sample sequenced in a study of blood T cell repertoires in COVID-19. Assay used: immunoSEQ multiplex PCR; TCRdb lists only in-frame clones, some missing. The data show around 60,000 clones, with around 90% seen just once and under 9.5% held by the top ten. The sequencing sample was made of peripheral blood. These receptor sequences come from a human donor with active COVID-19. The donor label of this sample is uncertain.

The chain couples TRBV9 to TRBJ1-6; the D is unclear. V was clipped by 8 bases and J by 5 bases, with 14 bases between them. The CDR3 loop spans 14 amino acids. Germline V gene lookup returns CDR1 SGDLS and CDR2 YYNGEE. CDR3 in DNA: TGTGCCAGTAAACCCCAACCGGATAATTCACCCCTCCACTTT. It translates to CASKPQPDNSPLHF.

J is TRBJ1-1 and V is TRBV4-2; 8 nucleotides line up with TRBD1. V dropped 3 bases and J dropped 7; count of bases not matched to a gene: 4. The V gene's germline CDR1 is LGHNA and CDR2 YNFKEQ. This CDR3 has 13 amino acids. CDR3 residues: CASSQADRGEAFF. CDR3 nucleotide sequence: TGTGCCAGCAGCCAGGCTGACAGGGGTGAAGCTTTCTTT.

The V gene is TRBV4-2, the J gene TRBJ2-1, with 7 bases identical to TRBD2. V lost 1 base to trimming and J lost 0 bases; unmatched junction nucleotides: 9. CDR3 size: 18 residues. The V gene's germline CDR1 is LGHNA and CDR2 YNFKEQ. In DNA form, the CDR3 reads TGTGCCAGCAGCCAAGCTATCGGGAGGTCCAGCTCCTACAATGAGCAGTTCTTC. It is translated as CASSQAIGRSSSYNEQFF.

This clone was counted a few times. J is TRBJ2-3 and V is TRBV5-1; weak D call: TRBD2 (6 bases). The CDR3 spans 16 residues. V was cut by 3 bases and J by 4 bases, with 18 bases left in between. The germline V gene encodes CDR1 SGHRS and CDR2 YFSETQ. Here the CDR3 DNA reads TGCGCCAGCAGCTCGAGTAATAGCGGTGTGGCAGATACGCAGTATTTT. Its protein product is CASSSSNSGVADTQYF.

The rearrangement uses TRBV7-2 and TRBJ2-1; 11 bases align to TRBD2. V was pared by 6 bases and J by 5 bases, with 6 bases of the junction left unmatched. Germline V gene sequence: CDR1 SGHTA, CDR2 FQGNSA. CDR3 length: 15 residues. The CDR3 coding sequence is TGTGCCAGCAGTCCCGGGACTAGCGGTCACAATGAGCAGTTCTTC. This gives the protein CASSPGTSGHNEQFF.

The chain recombines TRBV2 with TRBJ2-7; tentative D call: TRBD2 (6 bases). The CDR3 is made up of 15 amino acids. The germline gives CDR1 SNHLY, CDR2 FYNNEI. V lost 1 base and J 1 base, leaving 11 bases between the germline ends. CDR3 residues: CASSEGFAGSYEQYF. For the CDR3, the DNA is TGTGCCAGCAGTGAAGGTTTTGCGGGGTCCTACGAGCAGTACTTC.

The rearrangement links TRBV15 to TRBJ2-6; TRBD1 matches 9 bases. Germline CDR1 is LNHNV and CDR2 is YYDKDF (reference sequence). Germline trimming cut 6 bases from V and 0 bases from J; bases unmatched to any gene: 12. The CDR3 consists of 19 residues. The CDR3 reads CATSLSYGTGLSGANVLTF. In DNA form, the CDR3 reads TGTGCCACCAGTCTCTCTTACGGGACAGGGCTCTCTGGGGCCAACGTCCTGACTTTC.

This chain joins TRBV24-1 and TRBJ2-4; 11 bases align to TRBD1. V gave up 4 bases and J gave up 2 bases; unmatched junction bases: 6. Germline CDR1 KGHDR, CDR2 SFDVKD. The CDR3 runs to 17 residues. The CDR3 DNA reads as TGTGCCACCAGTGACCCAGGACAGGGGGCAACCAAAAACATTCAGTACTTC. Translation: CATSDPGQGATKNIQYF.

The rearrangement links TRBV7-9 to TRBJ1-3; D is possibly TRBD1 (5 bases). CDR1 SEHNR and CDR2 FQNEAQ come from the germline V gene (reference sequence). This CDR3 has 16 amino acids. V was pared by 0 bases and J by 1 base, with 10 bases between. CDR3 sequence: CASSLAWGRSGNTIYF. Written as DNA, the CDR3 is TGTGCCAGCAGCTTAGCCTGGGGCCGTTCTGGAAACACCATATATTTT.

This sequence joins TRBV5-6 and TRBJ1-4; 7 bases are a match to TRBD1. The CDR3 has 15 amino acids. The trim removed 3 bases at V and 7 bases at J, leaving 9 bases unmatched. CDR1 and CDR2 (germline): SGHDT, YYEEEE. The CDR3 DNA is TGTGCCAGCAGCTCTACAGGGGACGTTACTGAAAAACTGTTTTTT. Amino acid sequence: CASSSTGDVTEKLFF. Full variable domain (missing parts from reference TRBV5-6 and TRBJ1-4): DAGVTQSPTHLIKTRGQQVTLRCSPKSGHDTVSWYQQALGQGPQFIFQYYEEEERQRGNFPDRFSGHQFPNYSSELNVNALLLGDSALYLCASSSTGDVTEKLFFGSGTQLSVL.

The chain uses TRBV5-1 and TRBJ2-7, with 9 bases lining up with TRBD1. Per germline, CDR1 SGHRS and CDR2 YFSETQ. V dropped 0 bases and J dropped 3; count of bases not matched to a gene: 7. The CDR3 has 16 residues. Here the CDR3 DNA reads TGCGCCAGCAGCTTGGATGGGACAGGGTTTGACTACGAGCAGTACTTC. Protein product: CASSLDGTGFDYEQYF.

V usage is TRBV2 and J usage is TRBJ1-3; 9 nucleotides align to TRBD1. Germline V CDR1 and CDR2: SNHLY, FYNNEI. This CDR3 region has 17 residues. V dropped 8 bases and J dropped 0; count of bases not matched to a gene: 11. The CDR3 sequence: CASSLGTGRASGNTIYF. In DNA form, the CDR3 reads TGTGCCAGCTCCCTAGGGACAGGGAGGGCCTCTGGAAACACCATATATTTT.

The rearrangement uses TRBV7-8 and TRBJ2-3; 8 nucleotides match TRBD2. This CDR3 contains 15 residues. Germline V CDR1 and CDR2: SGHVS, FQNEAQ. The V and J ends lost 7 bases and 9 bases, in that order; junction bases with no gene match: 15. CDR3 amino acids: CASTWAGGLSGTQYF. The CDR3 DNA is TGTGCCAGCACCTGGGCGGGGGGTTTAAGTGGGACGCAGTATTTT.

This rearrangement joins TRBV2 to TRBJ2-3, with D hard to call. The CDR3 has 13 residues. CDR1 is SNHLY and CDR2 is FYNNEI in the germline V gene. The germline V and J ends were trimmed by 7 bases and 4 bases, with 12 bases remaining between them. The CDR3 DNA sequence: TGTGCCAGCACCCTCTTTGAGGCAGATACGCAGTATTTT. Translation gives CASTLFEADTQYF. Based on the CDR3 plus reference TRBV2 and TRBJ2-3, the full variable domain is EPEVTQTPSHQVTQMGQEVILRCVPISNHLYFYWYRQILGQKVEFLVSFYNNEISEKSEIFDDQFSVERPDGSNFTLKIRSTKLEDSAMYFCASTLFEADTQYFGPGTRLTVL.

This chain links TRBV11-2 with TRBJ2-5; 11 bases match TRBD1. J lost 1 base, V lost 5 bases, and 6 bases had no gene match. The germline V gene encodes CDR1 SGHAT and CDR2 FQNNGV. The CDR3 runs to 16 residues. The CDR3 nucleotides read TGTGCCAGCAGCGGGGGGACAGGGGGTTCCCAAGAGACCCAGTACTTC. Amino acid sequence: CASSGGTGGSQETQYF.

The chain has TRBV18 and TRBJ2-7; D possibly corresponds to TRBD1 (6 bases). There are 13 residues in the CDR3. Germline loops: CDR1 KGHSH, CDR2 LQKENI. The V gene lost 1 base and the J gene lost 2 bases, with 6 bases spanning the gap. This CDR3 reads CASSPRTAYEQYF. Here the CDR3 DNA reads TGTGCCAGCTCACCACGGACAGCCTACGAGCAGTACTTC.

The rearrangement uses TRBV12-3 or TRBV12-4 and TRBJ2-3; D is unclear. The V and J ends lost 3 bases and 4 bases respectively, with 8 bases between them. The CDR3 length is 13 residues. CDR3 in DNA: TGTGCCAGCAGTTTTGAGAGGTCAGATACGCAGTATTTT. This codes for CASSFERSDTQYF.

This sequence joins TRBV18 and TRBJ2-7; no firm D call. This CDR3 contains 12 residues. The germline V gene has CDR1 KGHSH and CDR2 LQKENI. The V end lost 6 bases, the J end lost 0 bases, and 6 bases lay between the germline ends. The CDR3 region is CASSPNSYEQYF. The CDR3 region has the DNA TGTGCCAGCTCCCCCAACTCCTACGAGCAGTACTTC.